Below, 23 T cell receptor beta chains from the same sample are listed, as sequenced in a study of beta chain features in type 1 diabetes (dated by TCRdb to the late 2010s). Library prep was done by the immunoSEQ multiplex PCR assay. The entire amount of isolated RNA was reverse transcribed using the High Capacity cDNA Reverse Transcription Kit, so the sequenced TCRB transcripts were expressed ones. Here the immuneACCESS table is served through TCRdb, limited to in-frame sequences with V and J called. Missing clones are a known gap in these copies; in checked studies unresolved V genes cover under half, and the rest lacks a known reason. Recorded for this sample are about 320,000 clones; about 14% of them occurred a single time. Of the sample, over 5.5% falls within the top ten clones. The source material was central memory CD4+ T cells from blood. The receptors shown here come from a man aged 25-45 years in good health.

The chain combines TRBV27 with TRBJ1-2; 10 nucleotides agree with TRBD1. Germline CDR1 reads MNHEY; CDR2 reads SMNVEV (reference sequence). The CDR3 consists of 14 residues. J gave up 4 bases and V 2 bases, and 1 base lay outside the gene matches. DNA for the CDR3: TGTGCCAGCAGTTTAAGGGACAGGGGCTATGGCTACACCTTC. Translating it yields CASSLRDRGYGYTF.

V usage is TRBV5-5 and J usage is TRBJ1-6; TRBD1 might be the D (6 bases). The CDR3 is made up of 13 amino acids. V lost 2 bases to trimming and J lost 11 bases, with 11 bases between them. Germline V gene data show CDR1 as SGHKS and CDR2 as YYEKEE (reference sequence). This chain's CDR3 is CASSFDTGPPLHF. CDR3 DNA: TGTGCCAGCAGCTTCGACACAGGGCCACCCCTCCACTTT. The full variable domain, with the rest looked up from reference TRBV5-5 and TRBJ1-6, is DAGVTQSPTHLIKTRGQQVTLRCSPISGHKSVSWYQQVLGQGPQFIFQYYEKEERGRGNFPDRFSARQFPNYSSELNVNALLLGDSALYLCASSFDTGPPLHFGNGTRLTVT.

The chain combines TRBV27 with TRBJ2-2; possibly TRBD1 for D (5 bases). The CDR3 length is 13 residues. The germline CDR1 and CDR2 sequences are MNHEY and SMNVEV (reference sequence). V shed 11 bases and J shed 2 bases, with 12 bases lying between them. The CDR3 here is CALGADNTGELFF. CDR3 coding DNA: TGTGCCCTAGGGGCAGACAACACCGGGGAGCTGTTTTTT.

This clone was found a few times. V gene TRBV11-3 combines with J gene TRBJ2-7; 12 bases are a match to TRBD2. The CDR3 spans 15 residues. Per germline, CDR1 SGHNT and CDR2 YENEEA. The V segment lost 0 bases and the J segment 7 bases; nucleotides outside the gene matches: 4. The CDR3, as DNA: TGTGCCAGCAGCTTAGAACTAGCGGGGGGTTGGGAGCAGTACTTC. Its translation: CASSLELAGGWEQYF.

The sample holds a few counts of this clone. The chain is built from TRBV11-2 and TRBJ2-2; D is unresolved. Germline CDR1 and CDR2: SGHAT and FQNNGV. The CDR3 totals 14 residues. Trimming stripped 8 bases from V and 1 base from J, with 11 bases between. This CDR3 reads CASRSRVNTGELFF. The CDR3 DNA follows: TGTGCCAGCCGAAGCCGCGTGAACACCGGGGAGCTGTTTTTT.

This clone has just a few counts. The chain carries TRBV7-2 and TRBJ2-4, with 8 bases fitting TRBD1. CDR3 length: 19 amino acids. The V gene's germline CDR1 is SGHTA and CDR2 FQGNSA. The V segment lost 5 bases and the J segment 1 base; nucleotides outside the gene matches: 16. The CDR3 region is CASSPQTLRQGKAKNIQYF. CDR3 DNA: TGTGCCAGCAGCCCACAAACCCTTCGACAGGGGAAGGCCAAAAACATTCAGTACTTC. The complete variable domain, with remaining parts taken from reference TRBV7-2 and TRBJ2-4, reads GAGVSQSPSNKVTEKGKDVELRCDPISGHTALYWYRQSLGQGLEFLIYFQGNSAPDKSGLPSDRFSAERTGGSVSTLTIQRTQQEDSAVYLCASSPQTLRQGKAKNIQYFGAGTRLSVL.

This clone was observed a few times. The rearrangement links TRBV5-1 to TRBJ1-1; TRBD1 matches 8 bases. Germline V gene data show CDR1 as SGHRS and CDR2 as YFSETQ. The ends lost 1 base at V and 1 base at J; junction bases unmatched: 3. The CDR3 is 15 amino acids. In DNA form, the CDR3 reads TGCGCCAGCAGCTTGCAGGGGGCGAGGAACACTGAAGCTTTCTTT. Translation gives CASSLQGARNTEAFF.

This clone was seen many times. The chain recombines TRBV6-1 with TRBJ1-2, with D hard to call. CDR1 MNHNS and CDR2 SASEGT come from the germline V gene. Trimming took off 6 bases at V and 4 bases at J, with 3 bases between the two ends. The CDR3 runs to 10 residues. The chain's CDR3 is CASSGYGYTF. Written as DNA, the CDR3 is TGTGCCAGCAGCGGCTATGGCTACACCTTC.

The table lists this clone with many counts. The rearrangement joins TRBV9 to TRBJ2-3; D uncertain. This CDR3 spans 15 amino acids. Trimming cost V 0 bases and J 4 bases, with 12 bases left between them. Germline lookup yields CDR1 SGDLS and CDR2 YYNGEE. CDR3 nucleotide sequence: TGTGCCAGCAGCGTAGGGGCGCATTTATCAGATACGCAGTATTTT. Amino acid sequence: CASSVGAHLSDTQYF.

V gene TRBV7-2 combines with J gene TRBJ1-5, with TRBD1 matching 9 bases. The CDR3 loop spans 14 amino acids. The germline V gene has CDR1 SGHTA and CDR2 FQGNSA. Trimming cost V 5 bases and J 6 bases; bases outside gene matches: 5. CDR3 protein: CASSPGQGIQPQHF. CDR3 nucleotides: TGTGCCAGCAGCCCGGGACAGGGTATTCAGCCCCAGCATTTT.

Only a few counts were recorded for this clone. The chain is built from TRBV4-2 and TRBJ2-1, with D maybe TRBD2 (7 bases). V lost 7 bases and J lost 6, with 16 bases in between. Germline V gene lookup returns CDR1 LGHNA and CDR2 YNFKEQ. The CDR3 has 14 residues. The DNA for the CDR3 is TGTGCCAGCAACTCGGGGGGAGGGGGCAATGAGCAGTTCTTC. Amino acids: CASNSGGGGNEQFF.

This clone came up many times. V and J are TRBV15 and TRBJ2-7, with TRBD1 as a possible D gene (6 bases). Germline assignment: CDR1 LNHNV and CDR2 YYDKDF (reference sequence). The CDR3 spans 15 residues. V was pared by 5 bases and J by 2 bases, with 16 bases between. The CDR3, as DNA: TGTGCCACCAGCGGGGGCAGGACGAGCGCCTACGAGCAGTACGTC. Encoded protein: CATSGGRTSAYEQYV.

In its sample, this clone was seen a few times. The CDR3 loop is CASSRGGQGDQPQHF. The CDR3 region has the DNA TGCGCCAGCAGCCGCGGGGGACAGGGAGATCAGCCCCAGCATTTT. The chain employs TRBV4-1 and TRBJ1-5; TRBD1 agrees at 9 bases. The CDR3 consists of 15 residues. Trimming cost V 4 bases and J 5 bases; bases outside gene matches: 6. Germline values: CDR1 MGHRA, CDR2 YSYEKL.

A few counts support this clone. The rearrangement uses TRBV6-6 and TRBJ2-7, with D perhaps matching TRBD1 (6 bases). The V end was cut by 2 bases, the J end by 2 bases, with 13 bases between. The V gene's germline CDR1 is MNHNY and CDR2 SVGAGI (reference sequence). The CDR3 has 15 residues. CDR3 loop: CASSYRKGVAYEQYF. CDR3 coding DNA: TGTGCCAGCAGTTACAGGAAGGGGGTAGCCTACGAGCAGTACTTC.

The V and J genes are TRBV25-1 and TRBJ1-2; D unresolved. The length of the CDR3 is 13 residues. V lost 6 bases, J lost 1 base, and 9 bases lay in between. Looked up from germline, CDR1 is MGHDK and CDR2 is SYGVNS. The CDR3 protein is CASRSSHNYGYTF. The CDR3 nucleotides read TGTGCCAGCAGAAGTTCGCATAACTATGGCTACACCTTC.

V and J are TRBV2 and TRBJ1-2, with TRBD1 as a possible D gene (6 bases). Deletions cut 4 bases from V and 8 bases from J, with 23 bases between. The CDR3 consists of 16 residues. Germline loops: CDR1 SNHLY, CDR2 FYNNEI. The CDR3 spells CASSVDRSGFRWGYTF. In DNA, the CDR3 is TGTGCCAGCAGTGTTGACAGGTCCGGATTCAGATGGGGCTACACCTTC.

This clone was detected only a few times. The chain combines TRBV30 with TRBJ2-3, with a weak D call TRBD2 (5 bases). The CDR3 is 15 residues long. Trimming took 0 bases from V and 4 from J, leaving 14 bases between them. CDR1 and CDR2 from the germline V gene are GTSNPN and SVGIG (reference sequence). CDR3 nucleotides: TGTGCCTGGAGTGTCGAGGGTGTAATAGCAGATACGCAGTATTTT. It encodes CAWSVEGVIADTQYF.

This clone was counted a few times. The chain carries TRBV29-1 and TRBJ1-1, with 7 bases matching TRBD1. After removal of 5 bases from V and 0 bases from J, the junction contained 3 bases not matched to a gene. CDR1 and CDR2 from the germline V gene are SQVTM and ANQGSEA. The CDR3 totals 13 residues. The CDR3 DNA sequence: TGCAGCGTTCAGCAGGGGGTGAACACTGAAGCTTTCTTT. It encodes CSVQQGVNTEAFF.

This chain links TRBV7-2 with TRBJ1-1; D ambiguous. Germline lookup yields CDR1 SGHTA and CDR2 FQGNSA. The CDR3 consists of 13 residues. The germline V and J ends were trimmed by 1 base and 10 bases, with 13 bases remaining between them. Here the CDR3 reads CASSLGRVARAFF. CDR3 coding DNA: TGTGCCAGCAGCTTAGGAAGGGTAGCGCGAGCTTTCTTT.

The chain links TRBV9 to TRBJ2-5; perhaps D is TRBD1 or TRBD2 (5 bases each). The germline V and J ends were trimmed by 4 bases and 2 bases, with 18 bases remaining between them. CDR3 length: 16 residues. Germline V lookup: CDR1 SGDLS, CDR2 YYNGEE. This CDR3 is CASSFGPGTGQETQYF. DNA of the CDR3: TGTGCCAGCAGCTTTGGCCCCGGGACGGGACAAGAGACCCAGTACTTC.

Worth noting for this clone: The junction and the germline gene differ at one end; a read error may be behind it. This specimen includes other DNA sequences encoding the same CDR3. The chain carries TRBV7-2 and TRBJ2-3; D uncertain. CDR3 length: 14 amino acids. Germline CDR1 and CDR2: SGHTA and FQGNSA. The CDR3 bases are TGCGCCAGCAGCTTACTACGGGCCTCGGATACGCAGTATTTT. This encodes CASSLLRASDTQYF.

The rearrangement uses TRBV6-5 and TRBJ2-7; 8 bases fit TRBD2. The CDR3 runs to 15 residues. Unmatched junction bases numbered 13, after V lost 10 bases and J lost 2 bases. Germline assignment: CDR1 MNHEY and CDR2 SVGAGI. Here the CDR3 DNA reads TGTGCCACCCAGAAAGGCGGGGGGCTGGCCTACGAGCAGTACTTC. This encodes CATQKGGGLAYEQYF.

J is TRBJ2-7 and V is TRBV6-6; 14 bases line up with TRBD2. The CDR3 runs to 16 residues. From germline, CDR1 is MNHNY and CDR2 SVGAGI (reference sequence). V lost 4 bases and J lost 2; bases outside the gene matches: 4. The chain's CDR3 is CASSSGLAGDPYEQYF. CDR3 nucleotide sequence: TGTGCCAGCAGTTCGGGACTAGCGGGAGACCCCTACGAGCAGTACTTC.